This TCR beta chain was retrieved from a study of shared clonotypes between healthy human individuals (dated by TCRdb to the early 2020s). About the full investigation: A couple of women and three men aged 18 to 49 years were included in the cohort. Libraries were prepared and TCR repertoires were sequenced by different laboratories using diverse techniques, in order to increase sequencing depth and limit assay-specific biases. To estimate repertoire size and how much clonotype sharing occurs between individuals, the study deeply sequenced the blood TCR repertoires of five or six healthy adults. Per donor, three plates each were used for CD4 naive and CD4 memory, two for CD8 naive, and one for CD8 memory. Each donor's leukapheresis produced roughly between roughly 0.94 and 9.5 billion PBMCs.

TCR CDR3 regions were amplified from genomic DNA by multiplex PCR using the deep immunoSEQ assay. Extracted genomic DNA from each cell subset was distributed evenly across all wells of several immunoSEQ 96-well plates, and each plate was treated as a replicate. For sorted subsets, around 0.2 ug genomic DNA, equal to 25,000 to 35,000 T cell genomes, was loaded into each replicate PCR. Purified libraries were measured with a Qubit 3.0 fluorometer, size-checked on a Bioanalyzer 2100, and measured again with the KAPA Library Quantification kit. Each immunoSEQ 96-well plate was sequenced on its own single-read 150-cycle Illumina NextSeq 550 flow cell. As for the original processing: Because the immunoSEQ output included only junctional sequences and no quality scores, the filtering could not be the same as the filtering used for full-length reads. To assign V/J genes and CDR3, sequences were annotated using PyIR, a Python wrapper for IgBLAST v1.9, with IMGT germline references. Any read was removed if the V/J assignment was weak (E-value above 1e-6), the CDR3 was missing, or the read contained stop codons, out-of-frame junctions, or ambiguous translated residues. A V3J clonotype was defined by an identical inferred V gene, J gene, and CDR3 amino acid sequence. To compute the percentage overlap between repertoires, the number of shared unique clonotypes was divided by the size of the smaller repertoire. Richness of each repertoire was evaluated using RTK rarefaction, the Chao1 estimator, and Recon v2.1 estimates of unobserved clonotypes. Generation probabilities for all TCRbeta clonotypes obtained by the gDNA method from a few donors were computed using OLGA. TCRdb holds this immuneACCESS table with in-frame rearrangements only. Some clones are missing; in checked studies, unresolved V genes explain under half, and the rest has no known cause. V and J calls and clone size are as listed in that table; D and trimming were resolved from the DNA. This sample has just under 95,000 clones in its table, and about 70% of those were observed once. The ten largest make up approximately 55% of the sample.

Concerning this clone itself: It lacks a known antigen. No clone much larger than this one lies a single base away; base qualities are absent.

Donors were healthy HIV-negative adults with no recently reported acute infections or vaccinations. Every donor was a Caucasian adult residing in Nashville, Tennessee, USA. The CD8 memory samples were a combination of magnetically selected CD45RO+ cells and CCR7-negative CD45RA+ effector memory (TemRA) cells. Blood was collected by leukapheresis, and PBMCs were isolated by Ficoll-Histopaque density gradient centrifugation and then cryopreserved in liquid nitrogen vapor phase. Purity and quantity of every magnetically sorted T cell population were checked by analytical flow cytometry. Each sorted fraction had its genomic DNA isolated and then quantified by UV absorbance on a Nanodrop 2000c. CDR1 and CDR2 were assigned from the germline V gene (reference sequence) as MNHNY and SVGAGI. Inclusive of the bounding cysteine and phenylalanine, the CDR3 is 15 residues long. CDR3 DNA is the only sequence kept; it has 45 bases, read in frame from the first base. V was cut back by 4 bases and J by 4 bases, leaving a gap of 17 bases between them.

Overall study outcomes, separate from this receptor: Compared with non-shared clonotypes, clonotypes shared by all four sorted-subset donors had higher generation probabilities. Because the study included only a small number of donors, the genetic and exposure-history diversity represented was limited. Incomplete sequencing was indicated by rarefaction of sorted-subset datasets, despite the large sequencing depth. When several donors were compared, the shared fraction of clonotypes was about 5% for naive CD4, around 3.6% for naive CD8, roughly 2.5% for memory CD4, and 0.4% for memory CD8. Estimated clonotype richness was generally larger for naive than for memory subsets. Pairwise subsampling led to the expectation that sequencing depth would affect the degree of clonotype sharing among donors. Sampling was restricted to blood, and TCR repertoires in tissue are likely to differ from TCR repertoires in blood.

Sequenced: memory CD8+ T cells sorted from blood. The sample's cell subset or site label, decoded: CD45RO+ cells pooled with CCR7-negative TemRA cells. In this chain, TRBV6-6 is recombined with TRBJ2-7, with the D gene uncertain. The sequence was obtained from a man younger than 45 in good health. The DNA sequence reads TGTGCCAGCAGTTCCCCCACGTTAGTTAAATACGAGCAGTACTTC. Translated, it gives CASSSPTLVKYEQYF.